This T cell receptor (beta chain) was captured by sequencing in a study of blood T cell repertoires in COVID-19. Repertoires were generated with immunoSEQ multiplex PCR, while TCRdb's copy carries only in-frame clones and drops some. The sample includes under 350,000 clones, 85% to 90% of them seen just once. Everyone who took part was roughly 18 to 89 years old, and they came from some 23 US areas. Recovered Cohort 3 donors showed two negative PCRs, clearance, or symptom resolution. There are 14 residues in the CDR3. Germline lookup yields CDR1 SNHLY and CDR2 FYNNEI. The V and J ends lost 6 bases and 0 bases respectively, with 9 bases between them.

Source material: PBMCs or T cells enriched from blood (not recorded which). The receptor was isolated from a man aged 25-45 years who had recovered from COVID-19. The chain combines TRBV2 with TRBJ1-5; D unclear. The CDR3 bases are TGTGCCAGCAGGGTACAGTATAGCAATCAGCCCCAGCATTTT. This codes for CASRVQYSNQPQHF.